A single sample gave rise to the 22 T cell receptor beta chains below, sequenced in a study of read filtering for tumor transcriptome and immune sequencing. The library was built from about 400 ng RNA with molecular barcoded adaptors for alpha/delta and beta/gamma chains. TCRdb analysed the reads with MiXCR anew, one entry per CDR3 protein. The data show about 58,000 distinct CDR3 sequences, 9% to 15% seen once. Input material: a population of CD138-negative cells sorted from bone marrow. Source of these receptors: a donor over 35 with multiple myeloma.

This clonotype occurred many times. This rearrangement joins TRBV29-1 to TRBJ2-7; 7 bases fit TRBD2. The CDR3 totals 12 residues. Per the germline V gene, CDR1 is SQVTM and CDR2 is ANQGSEA. With V trimmed by 4 bases and J by 1 base, 1 base remained unmatched. The CDR3 spells CSVGDYSYEQYF. CDR3 coding DNA: TGCAGCGTTGGGGACTATTCCTACGAGCAGTACTTC.

This clonotype was picked up many times. This chain uses TRBV20-1 with TRBJ2-7; no definite D call. Looked up from germline, CDR1 is DFQATT and CDR2 is SNEGSKA (reference sequence). The V and J ends lost 5 bases and 0 bases respectively, with 5 bases between them. The CDR3 runs 11 residues. CDR3 sequence reads: CSAPTSYEQYF. CDR3 DNA: TGCAGTGCTCCCACCTCCTACGAGCAGTACTTC.

This clonotype was detected ten times or more. CDR3 region: CSVVGQGMANEQFF. The CDR3 coding sequence is TGCAGCGTTGTTGGACAGGGGATGGCCAATGAGCAGTTCTTC. The chain has TRBV29-1 and TRBJ2-1; 9 bases align to TRBD1. The CDR3 is 14 residues long. CDR1 and CDR2 from the germline V gene are SQVTM and ANQGSEA. The trim removed 4 bases at V and 6 bases at J, leaving 7 bases unmatched.

This clonotype was counted many times. This chain joins TRBV7-9 and TRBJ2-7; D uncertain. Trimming removed 7 bases at V and 1 base at J, with 5 bases between. Germline-derived CDR1 and CDR2 are SEHNR and FQNEAQ (reference sequence). The CDR3 is 11 residues long. The CDR3 protein is CASTRSYEQYF. The CDR3 DNA reads TGTGCCAGCACCCGTTCCTACGAGCAGTACTTC.

This clonotype was observed many times. J is TRBJ2-1 and V is TRBV20-1, with D possibly called TRBD1 or TRBD2 (5 bases each). Trimming shortened V by 3 bases and J by 7 bases, and 22 bases separated the two germline ends. CDR3 length: 16 residues. Looked up from germline, CDR1 is DFQATT and CDR2 is SNEGSKA (reference sequence). This chain's CDR3 is CSASWLGVSTVNEQFF. In DNA form, the CDR3 reads TGCAGTGCTAGCTGGTTGGGGGTTTCAACTGTAAATGAGCAGTTCTTC.

This clonotype was counted ten times or more. V gene TRBV12-3 or TRBV12-4 combines with J gene TRBJ2-7; TRBD1 matches at 7 bases. J was trimmed by 6 bases and V by 0 bases; bases with no gene match: 8. The CDR3 contains 15 residues. CDR3 loop: CASSLARYRGSEQYF. The CDR3 DNA follows: TGTGCCAGCAGTTTAGCGCGCTACAGGGGTTCCGAGCAGTACTTC.

This clonotype came up many times. At one boundary the junction diverges from the germline segment, which might be a read error. The chain carries TRBV7-7 and TRBJ2-5; tentative D call: TRBD2 (5 bases). The CDR3 is 14 amino acids. The germline CDR1 and CDR2 sequences are SSHAT and FNYEAQ (reference sequence). CDR3 protein: CASSSSGVSETQYF. The CDR3 DNA is TGTGCTAGCAGCTCCTCCGGGGTGTCCGAGACCCAGTACTTC.

The chain links TRBV19 to TRBJ1-5; TRBD1 might be the D (5 bases). The CDR3 is 15 residues long. Trimming pared 7 bases from V and 6 bases from J, leaving 19 bases between. Germline V lookup: CDR1 LNHDA, CDR2 SQIVND (reference sequence). The CDR3 DNA follows: TGTGCCAGTACCATCGAGGGGAGGGCCCGTCAGCCCCAGCATTTT. Encoded protein: CASTIEGRARQPQHF.

This clonotype occurred many times. The chain carries TRBV2 and TRBJ2-1; the match to TRBD2 covers 12 bases. Germline assignment: CDR1 SNHLY and CDR2 FYNNEI. The J segment lost 7 bases and the V segment lost 5 bases, leaving 3 bases of the junction unmatched. The CDR3 totals 14 residues. The CDR3 DNA reads as TGTGCCAGCAGTCCAGGACTAGCGGGGAATGAGCAGTTCTTC. This codes for CASSPGLAGNEQFF.

This clonotype was seen ten or more times. J is TRBJ1-5 and V is TRBV29-1; unclear D gene. Trimming took off 1 base at V and 7 bases at J, with 14 bases between the two ends. The CDR3 runs to 14 residues. The V gene's germline CDR1 is SQVTM and CDR2 ANQGSEA. The CDR3 region has the DNA TGCAGCGTTGAAGTCCAAGAGGGAGGACAGCCCCAGCATTTT. It encodes CSVEVQEGGQPQHF. Looking up the rest from reference TRBV29-1 and TRBJ1-5 gives the full variable domain: SAVISQKPSRDICQRGTSLTIQCQVDSQVTMMFWYRQQPGQSLTLIATANQGSEATYESGFVIDKFPISRPNLTFSTLTVSNMSPEDSSIYLCSVEVQEGGQPQHFGDGTRLSIL.

This clonotype came up many times. The V and J genes are TRBV13 and TRBJ1-6, with D maybe TRBD1 (5 bases). Germline V gene sequence: CDR1 PRHDT, CDR2 FYEKMQ (reference sequence). Trimming left V 2 bases short and J 10 bases short, with 12 bases between. The CDR3 contains 14 residues. The CDR3 DNA reads TGTGCCAGCAGCTTAAGGGGCCAGGGATCACCCCTCCACTTT. Its protein is CASSLRGQGSPLHF.

In its sample, this clonotype was seen many times. The chain carries TRBV6-2 or TRBV6-3 and TRBJ1-2; D not certain. V gave up 0 bases and J gave up 4 bases, with 9 bases separating them. The CDR3 has 14 residues. Germline V CDR1 and CDR2: MNHEY, SVGEGT. The CDR3 nucleotides are TGTGCCAGCAGTTACTCGCCCGACTTCTATGGCTACACCTTC. Translating gives CASSYSPDFYGYTF.

The rearrangement joins TRBV7-9 to TRBJ2-3; D unclear. From germline, CDR1 is SEHNR and CDR2 FQNEAQ (reference sequence). The CDR3 has 14 residues. V was cut by 2 bases and J by 0 bases, with 6 bases left in between. The DNA for the CDR3 is TGTGCCAGCAGCTTACTACCTAGCACAGATACGCAGTATTTT. Its translation: CASSLLPSTDTQYF.

This clonotype was seen at least ten times. The chain combines TRBV29-1 with TRBJ2-7, with no clear D. Germline V gives CDR1 SQVTM, CDR2 ANQGSEA. CDR3 size: 12 residues. The germline V and J ends were trimmed by 2 bases and 3 bases, with 8 bases remaining between them. The CDR3 DNA reads as TGCAGCGTTGAATTGGAAAGCTACGAGCAGTACTTC. It is translated as CSVELESYEQYF.

This clonotype was picked up many times. V gene TRBV7-9 combines with J gene TRBJ2-1; 11 positions match TRBD2. With 6 bases clipped from V and 1 base from J, the junction kept 14 bases outside the gene matches. Germline V gene data show CDR1 as SEHNR and CDR2 as FQNEAQ (reference sequence). This CDR3 spans 19 amino acids. CDR3 bases: TGTGCCAGCAGGCCCAGGACTAGCGGGTTCCTTTATTCCTACAATGAGCAGTTCTTC. As protein: CASRPRTSGFLYSYNEQFF.

This clonotype ranks as medium-sized. The V call is TRBV6-5, the J call TRBJ2-1, with 10 positions matching TRBD2. The CDR3 runs to 17 residues. Germline V lookup: CDR1 MNHEY, CDR2 SVGAGI. The ends lost 0 bases at V and 4 bases at J; junction bases unmatched: 6. CDR3 in amino acids: CASSYSPLAGIYNEQFF. Here the CDR3 DNA reads TGTGCCAGCAGTTACTCCCCACTAGCGGGGATATACAATGAGCAGTTCTTC.

For this clonotype: The germline gene is not matched at one end of the junction; a read error may be the cause. The chain combines TRBV19 with TRBJ2-3; D ambiguous. This CDR3 comprises 13 residues. The germline V gene has CDR1 LNHDA and CDR2 SQIVND (reference sequence). The CDR3 bases are TGTGCCGGTAGTATGAGGAACGCAGATACGCAGTATTTT. Its translation: CAGSMRNADTQYF.

This clonotype showed up many times. This chain's CDR3 is CASSQRTSGRSTDTQYF. CDR3 nucleotide sequence: TGCGCCAGCAGTCAAAGGACTAGCGGGAGGAGCACAGATACGCAGTATTTT. V and J are TRBV23-1 and TRBJ2-3; 14 bases match TRBD2. TRBV23-1 is given ORF status, its function remaining uncertain. The CDR3 totals 17 residues. The J segment lost 0 bases and the V segment lost 2 bases, leaving 1 base of the junction unmatched.

This clonotype was detected many times. This chain links TRBV5-1 with TRBJ2-1, with 9 bases that match TRBD2. The CDR3 consists of 15 residues. CDR1 SGHRS and CDR2 YFSETQ come from the germline V gene. The ends lost 0 bases at V and 8 bases at J; junction bases unmatched: 6. The CDR3 DNA follows: TGCGCCAGCAGCTTGGTGGCGGGGGGGCTCGATGAGCAGTTCTTC. Translating gives CASSLVAGGLDEQFF.

This clonotype has a count of ten or more. The gene calls are TRBV5-6 and TRBJ1-2, with 7 bases fitting TRBD1. CDR1 is SGHDT and CDR2 is YYEEEE in the germline V gene. The V and J ends lost 0 bases and 7 bases, in that order; junction bases with no gene match: 6. The CDR3 length is 14 residues. The CDR3 spells CASSLDRGASGYTF. Here the CDR3 DNA reads TGTGCCAGCAGCTTGGACAGGGGAGCCTCTGGCTACACCTTC.

This clonotype was seen once. A read error may be the cause here, since a much bigger clone is one base away. The chain uses TRBV20-1 and TRBJ2-7; the match to TRBD1 covers 8 bases. This CDR3 has 15 residues. The germline CDR1 and CDR2 sequences are DFQATT and SNEGSKA (reference sequence). CDR3 sequence: CSARMTGVSLYERYF. In nucleotides, the CDR3 is TGCAGTGCTAGAATGACAGGGGTTTCACTCTACGAGCGGTACTTC.

This clonotype occurred many times. The rearrangement joins TRBV6-2 or TRBV6-3 to TRBJ2-2, with D perhaps TRBD2 (5 bases). CDR3 length: 13 residues. V was shortened by 0 bases and J by 13 bases, with 12 bases between the two germline ends. Germline V gene data show CDR1 as MNHEY and CDR2 as SVGEGT. The CDR3 reads CASSYSSRRGLFF. The CDR3 region has the DNA TGTGCCAGCAGTTACTCGAGCCGTCGGGGGCTGTTTTTT.